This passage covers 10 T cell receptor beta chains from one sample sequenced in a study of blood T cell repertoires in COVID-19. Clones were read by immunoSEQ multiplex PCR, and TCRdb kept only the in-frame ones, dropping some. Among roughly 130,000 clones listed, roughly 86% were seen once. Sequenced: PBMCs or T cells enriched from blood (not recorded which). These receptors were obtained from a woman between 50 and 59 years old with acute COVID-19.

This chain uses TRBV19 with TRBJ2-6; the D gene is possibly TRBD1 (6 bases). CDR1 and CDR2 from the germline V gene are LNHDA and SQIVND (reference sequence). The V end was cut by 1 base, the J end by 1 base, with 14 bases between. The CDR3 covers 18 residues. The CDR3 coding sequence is TGTGCCAGTAGTATAGTCGGGACAACAAGGTCTGGGGCCAACGTCCTGACTTTC. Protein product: CASSIVGTTRSGANVLTF.

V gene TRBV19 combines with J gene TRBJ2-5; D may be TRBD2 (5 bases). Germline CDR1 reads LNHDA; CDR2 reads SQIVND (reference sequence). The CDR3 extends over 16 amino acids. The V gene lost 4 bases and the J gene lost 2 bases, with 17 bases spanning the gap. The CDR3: CASSKYASTGQETQYF. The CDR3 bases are TGTGCCAGTAGTAAGTACGCTTCTACGGGGCAAGAGACCCAGTACTTC.

CDR3 DNA sequence: TGCGCCAGCAGCTTGCAACCAGGGCAGGGGGATACGCAGTATTTT. Protein: CASSLQPGQGDTQYF. The chain recombines TRBV5-1 with TRBJ2-3; TRBD1 is a possible D gene (6 bases). CDR1 SGHRS and CDR2 YFSETQ come from the germline V gene. V shed 1 base and J shed 6 bases, with 15 bases lying between them. The CDR3 length is 15 residues. Using reference TRBV5-1 and TRBJ2-3 for the parts outside the CDR3, the full variable domain is KAGVTQTPRYLIKTRGQQVTLSCSPISGHRSVSWYQQTPGQGLQFLFEYFSETQRNKGNFPGRFSGRQFSNSRSEMNVSTLELGDSALYLCASSLQPGQGDTQYFGPGTRLTVL.

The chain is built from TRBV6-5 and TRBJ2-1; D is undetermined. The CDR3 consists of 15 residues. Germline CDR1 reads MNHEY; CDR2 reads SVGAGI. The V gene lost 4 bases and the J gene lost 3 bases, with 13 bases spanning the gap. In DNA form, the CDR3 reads TGTGCCAGCAGTTTACCACCCAACTACTACAATGAGCAGTTCTTC. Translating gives CASSLPPNYYNEQFF.

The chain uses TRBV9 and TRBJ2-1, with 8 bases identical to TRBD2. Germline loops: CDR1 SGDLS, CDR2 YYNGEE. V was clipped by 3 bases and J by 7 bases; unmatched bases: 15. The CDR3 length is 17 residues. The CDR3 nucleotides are TGTGCCAGCAGCGGTCCTTCGACGGGAGGGCCACAAAATGAGCAGTTCTTC. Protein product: CASSGPSTGGPQNEQFF.

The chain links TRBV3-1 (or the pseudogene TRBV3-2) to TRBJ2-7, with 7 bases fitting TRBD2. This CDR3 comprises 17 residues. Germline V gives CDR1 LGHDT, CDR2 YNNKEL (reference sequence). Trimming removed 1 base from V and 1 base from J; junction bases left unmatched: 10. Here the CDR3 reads CASSQVRRERLSYEQYF. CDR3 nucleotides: TGTGCCAGCAGCCAAGTTCGGCGGGAGCGCCTTTCCTACGAGCAGTACTTC.

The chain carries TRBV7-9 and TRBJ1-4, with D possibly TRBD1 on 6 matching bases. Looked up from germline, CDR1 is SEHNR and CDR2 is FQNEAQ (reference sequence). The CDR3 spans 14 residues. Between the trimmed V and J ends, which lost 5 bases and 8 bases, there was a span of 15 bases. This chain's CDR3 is CASSTAGGAEKLFF. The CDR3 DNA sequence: TGTGCCAGCAGCACGGCTGGGGGGGCGGAAAAACTGTTTTTT.

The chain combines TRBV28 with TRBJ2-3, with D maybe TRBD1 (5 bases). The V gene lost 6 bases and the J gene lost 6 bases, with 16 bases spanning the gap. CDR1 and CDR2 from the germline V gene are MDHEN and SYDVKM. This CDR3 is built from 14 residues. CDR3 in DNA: TGTGCCAGCAGCCACGACAGAAACGACGATACGCAGTATTTT. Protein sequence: CASSHDRNDDTQYF.

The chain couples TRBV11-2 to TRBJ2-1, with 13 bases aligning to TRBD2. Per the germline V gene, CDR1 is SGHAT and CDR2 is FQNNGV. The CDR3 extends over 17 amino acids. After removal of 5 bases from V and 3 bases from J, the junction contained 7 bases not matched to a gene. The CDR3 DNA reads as TGTGCCAGCAGCACCCGGACTAGCGGGAGTGTCTACAATGAGCAGTTCTTC. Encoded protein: CASSTRTSGSVYNEQFF.

Written as DNA, the CDR3 is TGTGCCAGCAGCGTAGGAGTTGCCTACGAGCAGTACTTC. Its protein product is CASSVGVAYEQYF. The V gene is TRBV9, the J gene TRBJ2-7; D is undetermined. CDR1 and CDR2 (germline): SGDLS, YYNGEE. V lost 0 bases and J lost 2, with 6 bases in between. This CDR3 spans 13 amino acids.